Sequencing of this T cell receptor beta chain was carried out in a study of cytomegalovirus exposure and HLA in healthy donors. Study as a whole: Unique TCR beta sequences numbering over 100 million came from about 180 million T cells in an earlier analysis. General study points: As a later analysis revealed, most CMV-associated TCR beta chains appeared HLA-restricted. After further analysis at a later stage, 16,951 TCR beta sequences were associated with HLA alleles at 0.05 false discovery rate.

Note on this clone: What it binds is not known.

Healthy bone marrow donors supplied every sample. This CDR3 is 15 amino acids long. V lost 3 bases, J lost 0 bases, and 12 bases lay in between. Germline values: CDR1 SGHKS, CDR2 YYEKEE (reference sequence). Use of 60 Vbeta and 13 Jbeta primers characterized the PCR. Using immunoSEQ multiplex PCR, the repertoire was profiled, and TCRdb retains in-frame clones only, with some absent. The table includes about 170,000 clones, roughly 80% detected once. The V gene is TRBV5-5, the J gene TRBJ1-1, with D possibly matching TRBD1 (5 bases). The sequenced material came from PBMCs. The receptor comes from a woman in her late teens or twenties in good health and CMV-seronegative. The CDR3 spells CASSSGSGLNTEAFF. Here the CDR3 DNA reads TGTGCCAGCAGCTCAGGGAGCGGGTTGAACACTGAAGCTTTCTTT.